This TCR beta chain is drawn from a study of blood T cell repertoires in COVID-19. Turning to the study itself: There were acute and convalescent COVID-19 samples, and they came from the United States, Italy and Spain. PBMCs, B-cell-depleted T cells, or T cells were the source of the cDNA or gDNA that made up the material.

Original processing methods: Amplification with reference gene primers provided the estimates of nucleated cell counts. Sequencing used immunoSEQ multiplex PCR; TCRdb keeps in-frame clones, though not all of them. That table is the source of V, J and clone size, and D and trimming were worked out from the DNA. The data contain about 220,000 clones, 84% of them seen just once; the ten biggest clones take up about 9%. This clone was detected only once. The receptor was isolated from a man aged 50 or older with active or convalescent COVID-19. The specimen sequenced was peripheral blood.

The CDR3 nucleotides read TGCGCCAGCAGCTTGTGGGCTAGCGGGAGAGCAGATACGCAGTATTTT. It specifies CASSLWASGRADTQYF. The J gene is TRBJ2-3, the V gene TRBV5-1; 10 bases map to TRBD2. The ends lost 1 base at V and 4 bases at J; junction bases unmatched: 6. Germline V CDR1 and CDR2: SGHRS, YFSETQ. The CDR3 extends over 16 amino acids.